Following are 20 T cell receptor beta chains from one sample sequenced in a study of cytomegalovirus exposure and HLA in healthy donors. Sequencing was performed with immunoSEQ multiplex PCR; in TCRdb, only in-frame clones are kept and a portion is missing. The sample lists roughly 240,000 clones, 87% occurring once. Sequencing was carried out using PBMCs. Receptor source: a man aged 18 to 35 in good health and CMV-seronegative.

This clone was detected once. CDR3 DNA sequence: TGTGCCGTCTCCCGGGACACCAATGAAGCTTTCTTT. It encodes CAVSRDTNEAFF. The chain uses TRBV10-3 and TRBJ1-1; D may be TRBD1 (6 bases). Germline-derived CDR1 and CDR2 are ENHRY and SYGVKD. Trimming took off 11 bases at V and 7 bases at J, with 17 bases between the two ends. CDR3 length: 12 amino acids.

V gene TRBV5-1 combines with J gene TRBJ2-1; D is possibly TRBD1 (6 bases). This CDR3 region has 13 residues. Germline-derived CDR1 and CDR2 are SGHRS and YFSETQ. V was clipped by 4 bases and J by 10 bases, with 15 bases between them. The CDR3 DNA sequence: TGCGCCAGCAGCCCGCGACAGGACTCCGAGCAGTTCTTC. Protein product: CASSPRQDSEQFF.

The gene calls are TRBV5-1 and TRBJ2-5; no clear D gene. Between the trimmed V and J ends, which lost 3 bases and 1 base, there was a span of 7 bases. The length of the CDR3 is 13 residues. Germline V gene data show CDR1 as SGHRS and CDR2 as YFSETQ. The CDR3 is CASSSSPQETQYF. Here the CDR3 DNA reads TGCGCCAGCAGCTCCTCTCCCCAAGAGACCCAGTACTTC.

The V and J genes are TRBV4-3 and TRBJ2-2; D might be TRBD2 (6 bases). This CDR3 region has 17 residues. From germline, CDR1 is LGHNA and CDR2 YSLEER. The V end was cut by 4 bases, the J end by 3 bases, with 18 bases between. Written as DNA, the CDR3 is TGCGCCAGCAGCCCCGGGAGCCTTGGCGCGGACACCGGGGAGCTGTTTTTT. Translating it yields CASSPGSLGADTGELFF.

This clone was recorded at least ten times. The V call is TRBV28, the J call TRBJ2-2; D may be TRBD1 (5 bases). Per the germline V gene, CDR1 is MDHEN and CDR2 is SYDVKM. Between the trimmed V and J ends, which lost 3 bases and 7 bases, there was a span of 15 bases. CDR3 length: 15 residues. The CDR3 loop reads CASSFRQGTGGELFF. CDR3 DNA sequence: TGTGCCAGCAGTTTCAGGCAGGGCACGGGCGGGGAGCTGTTTTTT.

This chain connects TRBV6-6 to TRBJ2-2; D might be TRBD2 (6 bases). The CDR3 runs 16 residues. With 7 bases removed from V and 0 bases from J, the gap between germline ends came to 15 bases. Germline V gives CDR1 MNHNY, CDR2 SVGAGI (reference sequence). The CDR3 DNA is TGTGCCAGCACCGGGCCCCTAGCGTCGAACACCGGGGAGCTGTTTTTT. This gives the protein CASTGPLASNTGELFF.

J is TRBJ2-7 and V is TRBV5-6; D is uncertain. V was pared by 4 bases and J by 2 bases, with 13 bases between. This CDR3 is built from 14 residues. Per the germline V gene, CDR1 is SGHDT and CDR2 is YYEEEE. CDR3 nucleotide sequence: TGTGCCAGCAGCCATCGTCAGGCCCCCTACGAGCAGTACTTC. This sequence encodes CASSHRQAPYEQYF.

This clone was found a few times. This chain joins TRBV27 and TRBJ1-5; 9 bases fit TRBD1. Trimming removed 5 bases from V and 4 bases from J; junction bases left unmatched: 9. The CDR3 loop spans 16 amino acids. Germline CDR1 reads MNHEY; CDR2 reads SMNVEV (reference sequence). The CDR3 coding sequence is TGTGCCAGCAGTAACGAATTCGGACAGGGGAATCAGCCCCAGCATTTT. Its protein product is CASSNEFGQGNQPQHF.

As concerns this clone: The junction departs from the called germline gene at one end, perhaps through a read error. CDR3 in amino acids: CASSLLASIADTQYF. DNA for the CDR3: TGTGCTAGCAGCTTACTTGCCTCTATCGCAGATACGCAGTATTTT. The chain joins TRBV7-7 to TRBJ2-3; D gene unclear. The CDR3 runs to 15 residues. Germline CDR1 reads SSHAT; CDR2 reads FNYEAQ (reference sequence).

The rearrangement joins TRBV27 to TRBJ2-7, with a weak D call TRBD1 (5 bases). This CDR3 has 14 amino acids. The V gene's germline CDR1 is MNHEY and CDR2 SMNVEV (reference sequence). Trimming pared 3 bases from V and 1 base from J, leaving 10 bases between. The CDR3 DNA reads as TGTGCCAGCAGTTTCTATCAGGGATCCTACGAGCAGTACTTC. Translation gives CASSFYQGSYEQYF.

The rearrangement joins TRBV19 to TRBJ2-5; 10 bases agree with TRBD2. Looked up from germline, CDR1 is LNHDA and CDR2 is SQIVND (reference sequence). The CDR3 extends over 15 amino acids. The ends lost 6 bases at V and 4 bases at J; junction bases unmatched: 8. The CDR3 sequence: CASRPASGSRETQYF. The CDR3 coding sequence is TGTGCCAGTAGGCCGGCTAGCGGGAGTAGAGAGACCCAGTACTTC.

The genes are TRBV23-1 and TRBJ2-7, with 9 bases matching TRBD2. TRBV23-1 is classed as an ORF, of uncertain function. Trimming took 3 bases from V and 1 from J; bases not matched to a gene: 16. The CDR3 is 19 amino acids. The CDR3 DNA reads as TGCGCCAGCAGTCAGTCGGCCCCTCTTGAGCGGGAGGTTTCCTACGAGCAGTACTTC. It is translated as CASSQSAPLEREVSYEQYF.

The rearrangement links TRBV5-1 to TRBJ1-6; D ambiguous. The germline V and J ends were trimmed by 0 bases and 7 bases, with 5 bases remaining between them. The CDR3 is 13 amino acids. Germline lookup yields CDR1 SGHRS and CDR2 YFSETQ. The CDR3 DNA sequence: TGCGCCAGCAGCTTGGAACAGAATTCACCCCTCCACTTT. This encodes CASSLEQNSPLHF.

V usage is TRBV29-1 and J usage is TRBJ2-5, with 7 bases identical to TRBD2. The CDR3 loop spans 13 amino acids. CDR1 and CDR2 (germline): SQVTM, ANQGSEA. Unmatched junction bases numbered 9, after V lost 4 bases and J lost 7 bases. Here the CDR3 DNA reads TGCAGCGTTGCCCTAACTAGCGCTGCGACCCAGTACTTC. Its translation is CSVALTSAATQYF.

The table lists this clone with a count of one. The rearrangement links TRBV9 to TRBJ2-5; 14 bases line up with TRBD2. The CDR3 length is 15 residues. Germline V gene data show CDR1 as SGDLS and CDR2 as YYNGEE. V lost 3 bases, J lost 6 bases, and 4 bases stayed unmatched. The CDR3 region is CASSEGLAGEKTQYF. The CDR3 DNA is TGTGCCAGCAGCGAGGGACTAGCGGGGGAAAAGACCCAGTACTTC.

This clone has more than one count but fewer than ten. This sequence joins TRBV6-5 and TRBJ1-6, with D perhaps TRBD1 (5 bases). The CDR3 consists of 15 residues. Per germline, CDR1 MNHEY and CDR2 SVGAGI. V dropped 6 bases and J dropped 6 bases, with 15 bases sitting between them. CDR3 DNA sequence: TGTGCCAGCAGCTATCGGAAGGGGCCTAATTCACCCCTCCACTTT. Its protein is CASSYRKGPNSPLHF.

The chain uses TRBV7-9 and TRBJ1-5, with 9 nucleotides matching TRBD1. This CDR3 comprises 14 residues. With V trimmed by 6 bases and J by 7 bases, 7 bases remained unmatched. Germline V gene sequence: CDR1 SEHNR, CDR2 FQNEAQ (reference sequence). The CDR3 DNA reads TGTGCCAGCAGTTCCGGACAGGGGCGGCAGCCCCAGCATTTT. Encoded protein: CASSSGQGRQPQHF.

This clone has just one count. The gene calls are TRBV5-6 and TRBJ2-3; 14 nucleotides align to TRBD2. The CDR3 covers 16 residues. After removal of 4 bases from V and 6 bases from J, the junction contained 7 bases not matched to a gene. CDR1 is SGHDT, CDR2 YYEEEE, per germline. CDR3 in amino acids: CASSLGLAGAIDTQYF. CDR3 DNA: TGTGCCAGCAGCCTGGGACTAGCGGGAGCAATCGATACGCAGTATTTT.

The chain joins TRBV6-5 to TRBJ2-7, with 10 bases lining up with TRBD1. J lost 7 bases, V lost 6 bases, and 15 bases had no gene match. Germline V lookup: CDR1 MNHEY, CDR2 SVGAGI. This CDR3 spans 16 amino acids. The CDR3, as DNA: TGTGCCAGCAGCTACCACGGGACAGGGGTCATAGAAGAGCAGTACTTC. This encodes CASSYHGTGVIEEQYF.

In its sample, this clone was seen once. This sequence joins TRBV9 and TRBJ2-5, with 8 nucleotides matching TRBD1. There are 13 residues in the CDR3. Germline V gene data show CDR1 as SGDLS and CDR2 as YYNGEE. V gave up 4 bases and J gave up 5 bases; unmatched junction bases: 4. This CDR3 is CASSPTGDETQYF. The DNA of the CDR3 is TGTGCCAGCAGCCCGACAGGGGATGAGACCCAGTACTTC.